One sample yielded the 7 T cell receptor beta chains listed below, sequenced in a study of response to subunit inactivated influenza vaccine. TCRdb reprocessed the RT-PCR reads with MiXCR, giving one entry per CDR3 protein. The sample contains roughly 670,000 distinct CDR3 sequences, 13% to 15% of which appear only once. The sample in question was PBMCs from blood, obtained around two weeks before vaccination. Source of these receptors: a man aged 50 or older who received an inactivated influenza vaccine.

This clonotype has a handful of counts. This chain links TRBV20-1 with TRBJ2-3, with D maybe TRBD1 (6 bases). This CDR3 has 16 residues. Between the trimmed V and J ends, which lost 0 bases and 0 bases, there was a span of 13 bases. The V gene's germline CDR1 is DFQATT and CDR2 SNEGSKA (reference sequence). CDR3 sequence: CSARDPGHRSTDTQYF. For the CDR3, the DNA is TGCAGTGCTAGAGATCCGGGACACCGCAGCACAGATACGCAGTATTTT.

The chain carries TRBV20-1 and TRBJ1-1; no clear D. The V gene's germline CDR1 is DFQATT and CDR2 SNEGSKA (reference sequence). The V gene lost 3 bases and the J gene lost 7 bases, with 9 bases spanning the gap. The CDR3 extends over 11 amino acids. Here the CDR3 reads CSASPGVEAFF. In nucleotides, the CDR3 is TGCAGTGCTAGTCCCGGGGTTGAAGCTTTCTTT.

The chain carries TRBV4-2 and TRBJ1-5; D remains ambiguous. CDR3 length: 13 amino acids. V dropped 2 bases and J dropped 7 bases, with 9 bases sitting between them. Germline loops: CDR1 LGHNA, CDR2 YNFKEQ. The CDR3 DNA reads as TGTGCCAGCAGCCAACCACTAGAACAGCCCCAGCATTTT. As protein: CASSQPLEQPQHF.

This chain uses TRBV15 with TRBJ2-7; no clear D. Trimming pared 4 bases from V and 2 bases from J, leaving 9 bases between. The CDR3 has 13 amino acids. Germline V lookup: CDR1 LNHNV, CDR2 YYDKDF (reference sequence). The CDR3 coding sequence is TGTGCCACCAGCAACCCCTCCCCCTACGAGCAGTACTTC. This codes for CATSNPSPYEQYF.

The rearrangement joins TRBV7-2 to TRBJ2-2; D is uncertain. The V end was cut by 1 base, the J end by 7 bases, with 16 bases between. Per germline, CDR1 SGHTA and CDR2 FQGNSA. The CDR3 contains 16 residues. The DNA of the CDR3 is TGTGCCAGCAGCTTAGAGAGTTTGTTCACCGTCGGGGAGCTGTTTTTT. Its protein product is CASSLESLFTVGELFF.

This chain joins TRBV10-3 and TRBJ2-7; 7 nucleotides line up with TRBD2. Per germline, CDR1 ENHRY and CDR2 SYGVKD. The CDR3 consists of 15 residues. With 4 bases clipped from V and 3 bases from J, the junction kept 9 bases outside the gene matches. The CDR3 spells CAISASAGGGYEQYF. The CDR3 DNA reads TGTGCCATCAGTGCCTCGGCCGGCGGGGGCTACGAGCAGTACTTC.

CDR3 region: CASSADGGTQYF. CDR3 nucleotides: TGTGCCAGCAGCGCCGACGGGGGTACGCAGTATTTT. The chain employs TRBV7-9 and TRBJ2-3; D may be TRBD2 (6 bases). The CDR3 has 12 residues. V was clipped by 5 bases and J by 8 bases, with 11 bases between them. In germline, CDR1 is SEHNR, CDR2 FQNEAQ (reference sequence). Together with reference TRBV7-9 and TRBJ2-3, the CDR3 gives the full variable domain: DTGVSQNPRHKITKRGQNVTFRCDPISEHNRLYWYRQTLGQGPEFLTYFQNEAQLEKSRLLSDRFSAERPKGSFSTLEIQRTEQGDSAMYLCASSADGGTQYFGPGTRLTVL.